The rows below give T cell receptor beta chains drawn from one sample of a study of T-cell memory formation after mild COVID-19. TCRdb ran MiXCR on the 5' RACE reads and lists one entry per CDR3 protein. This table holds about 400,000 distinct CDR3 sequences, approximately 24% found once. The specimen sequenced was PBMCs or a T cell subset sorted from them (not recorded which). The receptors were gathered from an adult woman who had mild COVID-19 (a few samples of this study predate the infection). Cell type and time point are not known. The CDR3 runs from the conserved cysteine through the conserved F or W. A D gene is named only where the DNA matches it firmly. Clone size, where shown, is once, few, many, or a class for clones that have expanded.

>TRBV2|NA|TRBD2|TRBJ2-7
TGTGCCAGCAGCCCGGGGGGGAAAGGGGAAGCCGAGCAGTACTTC
CASSPGGKGEAEQYF
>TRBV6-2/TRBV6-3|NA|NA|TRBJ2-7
TGTGCCAGCAGTTACGAAGCCCGAGGGGCCTCCTACGAGCAGTACTTC
CASSYEARGASYEQYF
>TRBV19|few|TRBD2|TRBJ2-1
TGTGCCAGTAGTGGGGGGGGACGGAATGAGCAGTTCTTC
CASSGGGRNEQFF
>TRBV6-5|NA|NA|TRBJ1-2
TGTGCCAGCAGTTACTCTCTCAGGAGCTCTAACTATGGCTACACCTTC
CASSYSLRSSNYGYTF
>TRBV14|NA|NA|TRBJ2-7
TGTGCCAGCAGCCAAGATCGGGCGGGGATCTACGAGCAGTACTTC
CASSQDRAGIYEQYF
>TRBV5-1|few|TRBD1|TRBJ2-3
TGCGCCAGCAGCTTCGCCAGGGGGCTGACAGATACGCAGTATTTT
CASSFARGLTDTQYF
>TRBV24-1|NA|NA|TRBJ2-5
TGTGCCACCAGTGATTTTTCCCAGGCACTGGGGGAAGAGACCCAGTACTTC
CATSDFSQALGEETQYF
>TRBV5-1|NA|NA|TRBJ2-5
TGCGCCAGCACCGAGCCCAGCCCCCAGTACTTC
CASTEPSPQYF
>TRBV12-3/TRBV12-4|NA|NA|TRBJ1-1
TGTGCCAGCAGTTTAAATGCCGGGACCAAAGCTTTCTTT
CASSLNAGTKAFF
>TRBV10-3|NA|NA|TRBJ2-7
TGTGCCATCAGTGAGTCGGGCAGTCCGGGCCACGAGCAGTACTTC
CAISESGSPGHEQYF
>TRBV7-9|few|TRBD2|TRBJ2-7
TGTGCCAGCAGCTTAGGGCGGGGGGTCTCCTACGAGCAGTACTTC
CASSLGRGVSYEQYF
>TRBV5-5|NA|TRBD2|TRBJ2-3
TGTGCCAGCAGCTTTACCGGGACTAGCGGGACAGATACGCAGTATTTT
CASSFTGTSGTDTQYF
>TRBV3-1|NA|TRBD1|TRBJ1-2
TGTGCCAGCAGCCAGTTGACAGGGGATGGCTACACCTTC
CASSQLTGDGYTF
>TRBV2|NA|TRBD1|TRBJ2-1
TGTGCCAGCAAGGGACAGGGGACCTCCAATGAGCAGTTCTTC
CASKGQGTSNEQFF
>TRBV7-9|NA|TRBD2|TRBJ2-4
TGTGCCAGCAGCCCCGAGAGCGGGAAAGTGGCCAAAAACATTCAGTACTTC
CASSPESGKVAKNIQYF
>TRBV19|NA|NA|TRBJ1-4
TGTGCCAGTAGTGCATCCGGGACGGTCTATGAAAAACTGTTTTTT
CASSASGTVYEKLFF
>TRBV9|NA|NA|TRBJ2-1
TGTGCCAGCAGCCAGGCGGCGAGCTCCTACAATGAGCAGTTCTTC
CASSQAASSYNEQFF
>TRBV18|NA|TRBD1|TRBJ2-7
TGTGCCAGCTCACTTACAGGGGGCATGTACGAGCAGTACTTC
CASSLTGGMYEQYF
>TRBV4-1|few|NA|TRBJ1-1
TGCGCCAGCAGCCAGGCACAGGGAGAAGGGGGAGCTTTCTTT
CASSQAQGEGGAFF
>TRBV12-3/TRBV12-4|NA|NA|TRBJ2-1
TGTGCCAGCAGCGATGACTTTTTAGAGCAGTTCTTC
CASSDDFLEQFF
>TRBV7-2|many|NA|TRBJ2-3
TGTGCCAGCAGCTTTCGATTCCTCGCAGATACGCAGTATTTT
CASSFRFLADTQYF
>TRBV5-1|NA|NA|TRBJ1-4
TGCGCCAGCAGCTTGGTACAGGGAGGGGGTGAAAAACTGTTTTTT
CASSLVQGGGEKLFF
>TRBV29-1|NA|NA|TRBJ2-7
TGCAGCGTTGAGTTTATAGGGGCAACCTACGAGCAGTACTTC
CSVEFIGATYEQYF
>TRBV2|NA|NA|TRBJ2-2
TGTGCCAGCAGTGGGGGGTTAGGCACCGGGGAGCTGTTTTTT
CASSGGLGTGELFF
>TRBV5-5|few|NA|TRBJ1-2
TGTGCCAGCAGCTCCGGGATCTATGGCTACACCTTC
CASSSGIYGYTF
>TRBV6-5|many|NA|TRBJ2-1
TGTGCCAGCAGTTACTCTCTAGCGAGCTCCTACAATGAGCAGTTCTTC
CASSYSLASSYNEQFF
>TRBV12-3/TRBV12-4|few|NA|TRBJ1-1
TGTGCCAGCAGGGGGGGTGGGCCGAACACTGAAGCTTTCTTT
CASRGGGPNTEAFF
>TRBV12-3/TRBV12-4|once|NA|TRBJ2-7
TGTGCCAGCAGCAGTGACAGACTAAGGGCCTACGAGCAGTACTTC
CASSSDRLRAYEQYF
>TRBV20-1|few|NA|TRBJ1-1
TGCAGTGCTAGAGATCTGGGTTCCAGTAGGGCGGGTCCTGAAGCTTTCTTT
CSARDLGSSRAGPEAFF